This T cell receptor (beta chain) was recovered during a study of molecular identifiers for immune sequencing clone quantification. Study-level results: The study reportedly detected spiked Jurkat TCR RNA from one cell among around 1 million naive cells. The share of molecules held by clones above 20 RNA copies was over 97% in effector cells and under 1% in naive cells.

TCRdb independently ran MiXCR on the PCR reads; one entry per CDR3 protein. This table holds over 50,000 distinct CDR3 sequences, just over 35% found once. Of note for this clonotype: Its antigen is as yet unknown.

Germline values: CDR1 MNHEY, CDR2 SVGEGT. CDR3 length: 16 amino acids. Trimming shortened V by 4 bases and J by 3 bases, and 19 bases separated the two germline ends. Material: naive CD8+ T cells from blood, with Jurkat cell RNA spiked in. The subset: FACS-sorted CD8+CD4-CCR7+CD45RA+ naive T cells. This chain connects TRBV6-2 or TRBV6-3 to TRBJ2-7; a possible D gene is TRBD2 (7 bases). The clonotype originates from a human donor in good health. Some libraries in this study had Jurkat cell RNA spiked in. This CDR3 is CASSSSRLARGYEQYF. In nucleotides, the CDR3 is TGTGCCAGCAGTTCCTCTCGACTAGCCAGGGGCTACGAGCAGTACTTC.